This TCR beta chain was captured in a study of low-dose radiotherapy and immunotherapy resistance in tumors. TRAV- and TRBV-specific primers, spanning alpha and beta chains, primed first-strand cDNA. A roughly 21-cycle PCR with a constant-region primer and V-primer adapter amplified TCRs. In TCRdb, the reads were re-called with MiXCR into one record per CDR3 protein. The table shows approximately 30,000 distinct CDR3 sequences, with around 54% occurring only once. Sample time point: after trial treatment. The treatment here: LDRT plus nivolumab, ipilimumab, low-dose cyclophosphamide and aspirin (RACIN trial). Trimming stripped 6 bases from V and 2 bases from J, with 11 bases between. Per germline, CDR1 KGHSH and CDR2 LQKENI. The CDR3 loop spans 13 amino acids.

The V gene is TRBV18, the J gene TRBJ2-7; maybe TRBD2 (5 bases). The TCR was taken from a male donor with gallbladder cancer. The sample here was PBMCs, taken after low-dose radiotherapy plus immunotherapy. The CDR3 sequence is CASSGGSAYEQYF. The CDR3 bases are TGTGCCAGCTCGGGCGGGTCAGCCTACGAGCAGTACTTC.